This is a list of T cell receptor beta chains from one sample in a study of cytomegalovirus exposure and HLA in healthy donors. Using immunoSEQ multiplex PCR, the repertoire was profiled, and TCRdb retains in-frame clones only, with some absent. The sample lists some 210,000 clones, roughly 84% seen once, with more than 1.5% in the top ten. Input material: PBMCs. The receptors here all came from a woman aged 18-29 years in good health and CMV-seropositive. The CDR3 runs from the conserved cysteine through the conserved F or W. A D gene is named only where the DNA matches it firmly. Size is omitted from some rows. Given values are once, few, many or a class for expanded clones.

size	V	D	J	CDR3
NA	TRBV7-2	NA	TRBJ1-2	CASSLVENRYGYTF
NA	TRBV5-6	NA	TRBJ1-5	CASSLVGGQPQHF
NA	TRBV6-1	NA	TRBJ1-5	CASTGLLGGNQPQHF
NA	TRBV7-2	TRBD2	TRBJ2-3	CASRGTSGRVLTDTQYF
NA	TRBV4-1	TRBD2	TRBJ2-7	CASSQIAGVLYEQYF
NA	TRBV7-8	NA	TRBJ2-7	CASSLDKLRQYF
NA	TRBV25-1	NA	TRBJ1-3	CASSTINTIYF
NA	TRBV4-2	NA	TRBJ2-7	CASSQDKGTPKFAYEQYF
NA	TRBV9	TRBD1	TRBJ1-1	CASSRDRGQDEAFF
NA	TRBV6-5	NA	TRBJ2-5	CASSYSGGAFETQYF
NA	TRBV5-5	NA	TRBJ1-2	CASSHFHPPSVSFNYGYTF
NA	TRBV5-1	TRBD1	TRBJ2-3	CASSSIQGSEDTQYF
NA	TRBV5-1	NA	TRBJ2-3	CASSIGTGTDTQYF
once	TRBV30	NA	TRBJ2-2	CAWSATSNTGELFF
NA	TRBV5-1	TRBD1	TRBJ1-5	CASSLTGDLSNQPQHF
NA	TRBV5-1	NA	TRBJ1-1	CASSVPLAGPVGTEAFF
NA	TRBV30	TRBD1	TRBJ2-5	CAWDRGAQETQYF
NA	TRBV15	TRBD1	TRBJ2-1	CATSRGRQGPANEQFF
NA	TRBV9	TRBD2	TRBJ2-2	CASSVGTSGRNTGELFF
NA	TRBV7-3	TRBD2	TRBJ2-2	CASSSTGRARTGELFF
NA	TRBV18	NA	TRBJ2-1	CASSPPGYNEQFF
NA	TRBV27	TRBD2	TRBJ2-1	CASSSSTGTIYNEQFF
NA	TRBV19	TRBD1	TRBJ1-2	CASSISGGQVGYTF
few	TRBV28	NA	TRBJ1-2	CASSGAGAGTKF
NA	TRBV5-4	NA	TRBJ2-1	CASRGNEQFF
NA	TRBV5-6	NA	TRBJ1-1	CASSPRGGPGTEAFF
NA	TRBV13	NA	TRBJ1-3	CASSRSARAGNTIYF
NA	TRBV27	TRBD2	TRBJ2-4	CASGLAKNIQYF
NA	TRBV12-5	NA	TRBJ2-7	CASGLVLGEGDYEQYF
NA	TRBV28	NA	TRBJ2-7	CASSGQVEQYF
NA	TRBV6-5	NA	TRBJ1-2	CASSRTVREYGYTF
NA	TRBV19	NA	TRBJ1-1	CASSELNTEAFF